The sequence of this TCR beta chain was determined in a study of shared clonotypes between healthy human individuals. Template for every sorted-subset replicate PCR totaled roughly 210 ng DNA, approximately 30,000 T cell genomes. This table comes from immunoSEQ multiplex PCR, and its TCRdb copy is limited to in-frame clones, with some not included. This table has about 2 million clones, roughly 96% appearing once. All of the donors resided in Nashville, Tennessee, and each was a Caucasian adult. Study results and caveats: Generally, estimated richness proved larger in naive subsets than it did in memory subsets. Among non-shared clonotypes, generation probabilities were lower than among those shared by all four donors.

About this clone: Its target is unknown.

Germline lookup yields CDR1 KGHSH and CDR2 LQKENI. Trimming shortened V by 2 bases and J by 0 bases, and 10 bases separated the two germline ends. CDR3 size: 16 residues. The TCR was taken from a man between 18 and 35 years old in good health. Sequencing used naive CD4+ T cells sorted from blood. As to subset: CD45RA+ positively selected. The chain has TRBV18 and TRBJ1-4, with D possibly being TRBD1 (5 bases). For the CDR3, the DNA is TGTGCCAGCTCACCATTAGGGACCGCAACTAATGAAAAACTGTTTTTT. Translated, it gives CASSPLGTATNEKLFF.